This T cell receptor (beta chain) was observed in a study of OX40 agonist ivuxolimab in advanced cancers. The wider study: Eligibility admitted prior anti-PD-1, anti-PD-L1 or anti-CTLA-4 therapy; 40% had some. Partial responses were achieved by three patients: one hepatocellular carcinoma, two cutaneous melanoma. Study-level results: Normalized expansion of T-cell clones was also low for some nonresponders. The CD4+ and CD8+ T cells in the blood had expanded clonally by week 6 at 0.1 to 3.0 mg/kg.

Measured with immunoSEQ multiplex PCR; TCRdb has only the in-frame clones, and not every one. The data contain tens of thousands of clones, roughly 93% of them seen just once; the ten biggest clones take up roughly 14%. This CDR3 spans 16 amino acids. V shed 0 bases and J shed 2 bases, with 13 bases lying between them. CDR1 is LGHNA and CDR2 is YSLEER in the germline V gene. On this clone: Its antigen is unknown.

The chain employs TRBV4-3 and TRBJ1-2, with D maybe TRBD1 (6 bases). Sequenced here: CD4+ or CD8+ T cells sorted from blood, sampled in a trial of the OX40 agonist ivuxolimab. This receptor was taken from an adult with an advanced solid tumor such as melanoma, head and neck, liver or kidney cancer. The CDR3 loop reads CASSQDRGGGNYGYTF. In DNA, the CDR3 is TGCGCCAGCAGCCAAGATCGGGGAGGGGGAAACTATGGCTACACCTTC.